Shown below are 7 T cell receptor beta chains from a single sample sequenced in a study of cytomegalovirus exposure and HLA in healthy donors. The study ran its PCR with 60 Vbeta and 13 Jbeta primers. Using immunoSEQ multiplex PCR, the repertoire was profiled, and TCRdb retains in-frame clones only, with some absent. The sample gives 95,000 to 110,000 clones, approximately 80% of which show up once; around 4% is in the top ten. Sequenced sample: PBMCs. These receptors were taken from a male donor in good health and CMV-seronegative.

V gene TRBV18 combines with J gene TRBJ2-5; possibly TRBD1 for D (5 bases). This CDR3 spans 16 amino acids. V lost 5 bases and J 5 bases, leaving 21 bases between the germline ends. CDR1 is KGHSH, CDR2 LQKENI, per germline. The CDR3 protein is CASSRGQGLNAETQYF. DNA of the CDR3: TGTGCCAGCTCAAGGGGCCAAGGGTTAAATGCGGAGACCCAGTACTTC.

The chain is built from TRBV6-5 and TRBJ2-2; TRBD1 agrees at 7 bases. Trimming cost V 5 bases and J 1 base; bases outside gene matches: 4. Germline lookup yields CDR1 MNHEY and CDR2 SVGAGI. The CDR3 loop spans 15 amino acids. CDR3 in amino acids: CASSPRQGNTGELFF. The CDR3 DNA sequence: TGTGCCAGCAGTCCTCGACAGGGGAACACCGGGGAGCTGTTTTTT.

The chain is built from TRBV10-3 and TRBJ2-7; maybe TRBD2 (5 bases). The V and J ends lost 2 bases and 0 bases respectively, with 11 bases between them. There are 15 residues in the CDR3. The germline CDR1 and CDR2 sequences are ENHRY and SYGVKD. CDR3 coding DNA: TGTGCCATCAGTGAGACTAGTAGTTCCTCCTACGAGCAGTACTTC. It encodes CAISETSSSSYEQYF.

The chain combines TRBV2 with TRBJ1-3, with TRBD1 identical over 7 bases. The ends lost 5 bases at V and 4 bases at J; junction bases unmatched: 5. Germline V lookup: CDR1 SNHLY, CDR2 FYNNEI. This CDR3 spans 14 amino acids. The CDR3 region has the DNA TGTGCCAGCAGTCCAGGGGGTTTAGGAAACACCATATATTTT. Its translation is CASSPGGLGNTIYF.

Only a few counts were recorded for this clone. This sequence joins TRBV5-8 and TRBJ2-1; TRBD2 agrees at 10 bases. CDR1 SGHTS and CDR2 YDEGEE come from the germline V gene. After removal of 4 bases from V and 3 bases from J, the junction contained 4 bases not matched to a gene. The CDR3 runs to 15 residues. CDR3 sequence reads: CASSGGTSVYNEQFF. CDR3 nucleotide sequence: TGTGCCAGCAGCGGCGGGACTAGCGTCTACAATGAGCAGTTCTTC.

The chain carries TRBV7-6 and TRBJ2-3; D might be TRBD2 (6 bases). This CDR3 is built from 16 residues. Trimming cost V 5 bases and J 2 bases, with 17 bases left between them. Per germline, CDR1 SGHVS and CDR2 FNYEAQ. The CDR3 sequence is CASSPRQRVTTDTQYF. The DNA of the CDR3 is TGTGCCAGCAGCCCTCGTCAGCGGGTTACCACAGATACGCAGTATTTT.

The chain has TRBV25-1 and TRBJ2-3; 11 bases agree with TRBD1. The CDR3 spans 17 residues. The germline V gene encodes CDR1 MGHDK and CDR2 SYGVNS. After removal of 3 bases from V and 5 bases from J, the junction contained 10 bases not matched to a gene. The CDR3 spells CASSDVNWDRGEDTQYF. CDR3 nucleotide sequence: TGTGCCAGCAGTGATGTAAATTGGGACAGGGGGGAAGATACGCAGTATTTT.